This T cell receptor beta chain was profiled in a study of T cell responses to AZD1222 COVID-19 vaccine. Whole-study findings and limits: The reported proportion of spike-specific TCRs targeting unmutated variant regions was nearly half. Breadth and depth of Spike-specific TCRs rose after two AZD1222 doses.

A note on this clone: What it recognizes is unknown.

CDR1 and CDR2 (germline): MNHEY, SVGAGI. The CDR3 has 15 amino acids. The ends were cut back, 0 bases at V and 3 bases at J, with 11 bases in the middle. TCRdb's copy holds only in-frame clones and misses some; the assay was immunoSEQ multiplex PCR. The sample yields roughly 180,000 clones, 80% to 95% seen once. This receptor was obtained from an adult who received the MenACWY meningococcal vaccine as a control. This specimen was peripheral blood, taken 28 days after the second dose of the MenACWY control vaccine. The chain recombines TRBV6-5 with TRBJ1-1; a possible D gene is TRBD1 (6 bases). CDR3 bases: TGTGCCAGCAGTTACTCGAACAGGGTGGACACTGAAGCTTTCTTT. Encoded protein: CASSYSNRVDTEAFF.